What follows are 5 T cell receptor beta chains derived from one specimen sequenced in a study of response to subunit inactivated influenza vaccine. TCRdb recomputed calls from the RT-PCR reads with MiXCR, one row per CDR3 protein. The sample carries fewer than 200,000 distinct CDR3 sequences, about 9% recorded once. This specimen consisted of non-naive T cells sorted from PBMCs, obtained on the day of vaccination. These TCRs come from a man aged 50 to 59 who received an inactivated influenza vaccine.

This CDR3 is CASSFLGLGQGSYNEQFF. The CDR3 DNA is TGTGCCAGCAGTTTCCTCGGCCTAGGACAGGGGAGCTACAATGAGCAGTTCTTC. The genes are TRBV27 and TRBJ2-1, with 9 bases aligning to TRBD1. CDR3 length equals 18 residues. J lost 3 bases, V lost 3 bases, and 12 bases had no gene match. From germline, CDR1 is MNHEY and CDR2 SMNVEV (reference sequence).

The chain uses TRBV7-2 and TRBJ1-6; D gene ambiguous. Trimming stripped 0 bases from V and 3 bases from J, with 6 bases between. CDR1 SGHTA and CDR2 FQGNSA come from the germline V gene. This CDR3 contains 15 residues. The CDR3 protein is CASSLAGLYNSPLHF. The CDR3 region has the DNA TGTGCCAGCAGCTTAGCAGGACTCTATAATTCACCCCTCCACTTT.

This clonotype was seen many times. V gene TRBV7-2 combines with J gene TRBJ1-1; TRBD1 matches 7 bases. Germline V CDR1 and CDR2: SGHTA, FQGNSA. This CDR3 region has 21 residues. The junction had 29 bases not matched to a gene; V was cut back by 5 bases and J by 5 bases. CDR3 DNA sequence: TGTGCCAGCAGCCCAAAACCCTCCGCGGGACAGCTCATTTTCGGAGGGACTGAAGCTTTCTTT. This codes for CASSPKPSAGQLIFGGTEAFF.

This clonotype appeared many times. The chain recombines TRBV5-1 with TRBJ1-2; 8 bases fit TRBD1. Germline V gives CDR1 SGHRS, CDR2 YFSETQ. The CDR3 runs to 14 residues. The J segment lost 8 bases and the V segment lost 0 bases, leaving 6 bases of the junction unmatched. The CDR3 nucleotides are TGCGCCAGCAGCTTGGATGGACAGGGACGCGGCTACACCTTC. Amino acid sequence: CASSLDGQGRGYTF.

The gene calls are TRBV10-2 and TRBJ2-3; D not certain. The germline V and J ends were trimmed by 3 bases and 1 base, with 14 bases remaining between them. Per the germline V gene, CDR1 is WSHSY and CDR2 is SAAADI. This CDR3 has 16 amino acids. The CDR3, as DNA: TGCGCCAGCAGTGACTGGCACCCGGCGGGCACAGATACGCAGTATTTT. Translating it yields CASSDWHPAGTDTQYF.